This T cell receptor (beta chain) appears in the sequencing data of a study of T cell responses to AZD1222 COVID-19 vaccine. Produced via immunoSEQ multiplex PCR; TCRdb's table is partial and in-frame only. The sample records 68,000 or so clones, about nine tenths being singletons. J lost 6 bases, V lost 6 bases, and 6 bases had no gene match. This CDR3 has 15 amino acids. Germline-derived CDR1 and CDR2 are MNHNS and SASEGT. The sample in question was peripheral blood, obtained on day 0 of AZD1222 vaccination. This receptor was identified in an adult in good health. J is TRBJ2-2 and V is TRBV6-1; the match to TRBD1 covers 11 bases. The CDR3 protein is CASSWTGGEAGELFF. DNA of the CDR3: TGTGCCAGCAGCTGGACAGGGGGCGAGGCCGGGGAGCTGTTTTTT.